These 28 T cell receptor beta chains share one sample of origin, sequenced in a study of cytomegalovirus exposure and HLA in healthy donors. The PCR ran on 60 Vbeta and 13 Jbeta primers. Sequencing used immunoSEQ multiplex PCR; TCRdb keeps in-frame clones, though not all of them. The sample lists around 100,000 clones; around 84% were seen once. Sequencing was performed on PBMCs. The receptors were gathered from a man between 25 and 39 years old in good health and CMV-seropositive.

This clone appeared a single time. CDR3 in amino acids: CASSSRGPLRGETQYF. The CDR3 DNA reads as TGTGCCAGCAGTTCCAGGGGGCCCCTCCGAGGAGAGACCCAGTACTTC. The chain is built from TRBV27 and TRBJ2-5, with 8 bases aligning to TRBD1. The length of the CDR3 is 16 residues. Germline CDR1 MNHEY, CDR2 SMNVEV (reference sequence). V shed 4 bases and J 4 bases; nucleotides not matched to a gene: 11.

This chain joins TRBV19 and TRBJ1-2; D is unresolved. The CDR3 is 16 amino acids. V was pared by 2 bases and J by 2 bases, with 15 bases between. Germline CDR1 LNHDA, CDR2 SQIVND (reference sequence). As DNA, the CDR3 is TGTGCCAGTAGTATAAGGTTTCGTCCGGGGAACTATGGCTACACCTTC. Translation: CASSIRFRPGNYGYTF.

This clone was seen a few times. V usage is TRBV11-2 and J usage is TRBJ1-5, with a weak D call TRBD1 (5 bases). Germline V CDR1 and CDR2: SGHAT, FQNNGV. The CDR3 spans 15 residues. The V and J ends lost 5 bases and 7 bases respectively, with 18 bases between them. The CDR3 DNA reads as TGTGCCAGCAGCCGTTCAGCGGGGGAACACCAGCCCCAGCATTTT. Translation gives CASSRSAGEHQPQHF.

The chain links TRBV30 to TRBJ2-6; 9 nucleotides align to TRBD1. V shed 3 bases and J 0 bases; nucleotides not matched to a gene: 6. The V gene's germline CDR1 is GTSNPN and CDR2 SVGIG (reference sequence). The CDR3 contains 17 residues. The CDR3 loop reads CAWRGDRDYSGANVLTF. The CDR3 bases are TGTGCCTGGAGGGGGGACAGGGATTACTCTGGGGCCAACGTCCTGACTTTC.

This chain joins TRBV5-6 and TRBJ2-1; D gene unclear. The V and J ends lost 0 bases and 7 bases respectively, with 8 bases between them. The CDR3 runs 13 residues. The V gene's germline CDR1 is SGHDT and CDR2 YYEEEE. The CDR3 DNA reads as TGTGCCAGCAGCTTGGCTAGTGGTAATGAGCAGTTCTTC. Translation: CASSLASGNEQFF.

This chain links TRBV6-1 with TRBJ1-4; 11 bases align to TRBD1. This CDR3 region has 16 residues. With V trimmed by 4 bases and J by 7 bases, 8 bases remained unmatched. The germline V gene encodes CDR1 MNHNS and CDR2 SASEGT. CDR3 nucleotides: TGTGCCAGCAGTGTCTGGGGACAGGGGGGAGCTGAAAAACTGTTTTTT. Its protein is CASSVWGQGGAEKLFF.

The chain carries TRBV5-4 and TRBJ1-1, with TRBD1 identical over 9 bases. Germline CDR1 and CDR2: SGHNT and YYREEE (reference sequence). This CDR3 contains 16 residues. V dropped 5 bases and J dropped 1; count of bases not matched to a gene: 9. The CDR3 DNA sequence: TGTGCCAGCAGTGCCGGGACAGGGTTCGGGAACACTGAAGCTTTCTTT. It is translated as CASSAGTGFGNTEAFF. Drawing the rest from reference TRBV5-4 and TRBJ1-1, the complete variable domain is ETGVTQSPTHLIKTRGQQVTLRCSSQSGHNTVSWYQQALGQGPQFIFQYYREEENGRGNFPPRFSGLQFPNYSSELNVNALELDDSALYLCASSAGTGFGNTEAFFGQGTRLTVV.

This clone was seen only once. V and J are TRBV29-1 and TRBJ1-2; 9 bases are shared with TRBD1. The CDR3 extends over 12 amino acids. From germline, CDR1 is SQVTM and CDR2 ANQGSEA. The J segment lost 3 bases and the V segment lost 7 bases, leaving 3 bases of the junction unmatched. This chain's CDR3 is CSDTGGYYGYTF. The CDR3 DNA reads as TGCAGCGACACAGGGGGCTACTATGGCTACACCTTC.

This chain uses TRBV28 with TRBJ1-1, with D hard to call. This CDR3 has 14 residues. Trimming shortened V by 1 base and J by 4 bases, and 10 bases separated the two germline ends. In germline, CDR1 is MDHEN, CDR2 SYDVKM. CDR3 sequence: CASSLSGSFTEAFF. The CDR3 nucleotides are TGTGCCAGCAGTTTATCGGGTAGCTTCACTGAAGCTTTCTTT.

The genes are TRBV28 and TRBJ1-6, with TRBD1 matching 7 bases. Trimming removed 10 bases from V and 6 bases from J; junction bases left unmatched: 6. The CDR3 contains 13 residues. Germline CDR1 and CDR2: MDHEN and SYDVKM. The CDR3 DNA reads as TGTGCCACCTCGGGACAGCTTAATTCACCCCTCCACTTT. Amino acid sequence: CATSGQLNSPLHF. The entire variable domain, with the rest obtained from reference TRBV28 and TRBJ1-6, is as follows: DVKVTQSSRYLVKRTGEKVFLECVQDMDHENMFWYRQDPGLGLRLIYFSYDVKMKEKGDIPEGYSVSREKKERFSLILESASTNQTSMYLCATSGQLNSPLHFGNGTRLTVT.

The V gene is TRBV6-5, the J gene TRBJ2-3, with a possible D match to TRBD2 (6 bases). Trimming left V 2 bases short and J 6 bases short, with 15 bases between. The CDR3 is 15 residues long. Germline-derived CDR1 and CDR2 are MNHEY and SVGAGI. CDR3 sequence (DNA): TGTGCCAGCAGTTACGGGCGGGGCATTACGGATACGCAGTATTTT. Its translation: CASSYGRGITDTQYF.

The rearrangement joins TRBV5-1 to TRBJ1-4; D gene unclear. The ends were cut back, 3 bases at V and 8 bases at J, with 17 bases in the middle. Germline values: CDR1 SGHRS, CDR2 YFSETQ. The CDR3 has 15 residues. The CDR3 DNA reads as TGCGCCAGCAGCTATGGACTCTGGTCCGGCGAAAAACTGTTTTTT. Protein sequence: CASSYGLWSGEKLFF.

The chain uses TRBV28 and TRBJ1-1; 9 bases are shared with TRBD1. The length of the CDR3 is 15 residues. V was pared by 9 bases and J by 8 bases, with 16 bases of the junction left unmatched. Germline V gives CDR1 MDHEN, CDR2 SYDVKM. This CDR3 is CASRESGTGKIEAFF. The CDR3 bases are TGTGCCAGTCGTGAATCCGGGACAGGGAAAATCGAAGCTTTCTTT.

J is TRBJ1-6 and V is TRBV19, with 7 bases lining up with TRBD1. The germline V gene encodes CDR1 LNHDA and CDR2 SQIVND (reference sequence). The CDR3 is made up of 15 amino acids. Trimming took 3 bases from V and 9 from J; bases not matched to a gene: 8. As DNA, the CDR3 is TGTGCCAGTAGTATCAACAGGGGAAGCGGTTCACCCCTCCACTTT. Translation: CASSINRGSGSPLHF.

This clone showed up just a few times. The V call is TRBV6-1, the J call TRBJ2-7; TRBD1 might be the D (6 bases). There are 14 residues in the CDR3. Trimming stripped 1 base from V and 5 bases from J, with 12 bases between. The germline gives CDR1 MNHNS, CDR2 SASEGT. In DNA form, the CDR3 reads TGTGCCAGCAGTGAAGATCTACAGGGCAACGAGCAGTACGTC. Residues: CASSEDLQGNEQYV.

This clone showed up just once. The rearrangement joins TRBV6-6 to TRBJ2-5, with TRBD2 matching 7 bases. This CDR3 spans 14 amino acids. V was pared by 9 bases and J by 5 bases, with 12 bases of the junction left unmatched. Germline V gives CDR1 MNHNY, CDR2 SVGAGI (reference sequence). CDR3 amino acids: CASKDPGGSETQYF. CDR3 coding DNA: TGTGCCAGTAAAGACCCCGGGGGGAGCGAGACCCAGTACTTC.

This clone was picked up one time. The V call is TRBV6-4, the J call TRBJ2-1, with TRBD2 matching 11 bases. This CDR3 contains 17 residues. Unmatched junction bases numbered 7, after V lost 0 bases and J lost 6 bases. Germline CDR1 is MRHNA and CDR2 is SNTAGT. The CDR3 nucleotides read TGTGCCAGCAGTGACTCGAGACGACTAGCGGGGATCAATGAGCAGTTCTTC. Translated, it gives CASSDSRRLAGINEQFF.

This clone was counted between two and nine times. The rearrangement uses TRBV28 and TRBJ1-5, with D possibly matching TRBD1 (6 bases). CDR3 length equals 16 residues. Trimming removed 1 base at V and 7 bases at J, with 17 bases between. Per germline, CDR1 MDHEN and CDR2 SYDVKM. The DNA for the CDR3 is TGTGCCAGCAGTTTATATGGGGCAGGGGTTAGGCAGCCCCAGCATTTT. Amino acid sequence: CASSLYGAGVRQPQHF. The full variable domain, its missing parts supplied by reference TRBV28 and TRBJ1-5, is DVKVTQSSRYLVKRTGEKVFLECVQDMDHENMFWYRQDPGLGLRLIYFSYDVKMKEKGDIPEGYSVSREKKERFSLILESASTNQTSMYLCASSLYGAGVRQPQHFGDGTRLSIL.

This chain joins TRBV6-4 and TRBJ2-1, with 12 nucleotides matching TRBD2. J was trimmed by 9 bases and V by 8 bases; bases with no gene match: 8. Germline V lookup: CDR1 MRHNA, CDR2 SNTAGT. This CDR3 spans 14 amino acids. The CDR3 protein is CASSRTSGIVEQFF. CDR3 nucleotide sequence: TGTGCCAGCTCTAGGACTAGCGGGATAGTTGAGCAGTTCTTC.

V gene TRBV19 combines with J gene TRBJ1-1; tentative D call: TRBD1 (5 bases). The germline V gene encodes CDR1 LNHDA and CDR2 SQIVND (reference sequence). The V end lost 4 bases, the J end lost 1 base, and 10 bases lay between the germline ends. The CDR3 is made up of 14 amino acids. CDR3 DNA sequence: TGTGCCAGTAGTACGGGACTGGCGAACACTGAAGCTTTCTTT. Encoded protein: CASSTGLANTEAFF.

J is TRBJ1-2 and V is TRBV5-6, with D perhaps TRBD1 (5 bases). Germline V gives CDR1 SGHDT, CDR2 YYEEEE. V lost 1 base to trimming and J lost 8 bases, with 15 bases between them. The CDR3 is made up of 14 amino acids. In DNA form, the CDR3 reads TGTGCCAGCAGCTTGTCCCAGGGTCTCGGCGGCTACACCTTC. Residues: CASSLSQGLGGYTF.

This chain connects TRBV5-1 to TRBJ2-5, with D possibly matching TRBD2 (5 bases). This CDR3 region has 15 residues. Trimming took off 4 bases at V and 2 bases at J, with 15 bases between the two ends. The germline gives CDR1 SGHRS, CDR2 YFSETQ. The CDR3 spells CASSPSPLVQETQYF. The CDR3 coding sequence is TGCGCCAGCAGCCCCTCCCCACTAGTTCAAGAGACCCAGTACTTC.

The J gene is TRBJ1-1, the V gene TRBV4-1; D unresolved. V lost 1 base, J lost 11 bases, and 20 bases lay in between. The germline CDR1 and CDR2 sequences are MGHRA and YSYEKL. CDR3 length equals 15 residues. Written as DNA, the CDR3 is TGCGCCAGCAGCCAAGGTTTTGGCAGAGGGCTGGGCGCTTTCTTT. Translating it yields CASSQGFGRGLGAFF.

This chain connects TRBV19 to TRBJ2-5; maybe TRBD2 (6 bases). The CDR3 sequence is 15 residues long. V was cut by 5 bases and J by 1 base, with 14 bases left in between. From germline, CDR1 is LNHDA and CDR2 SQIVND (reference sequence). CDR3 DNA: TGTGCCAGTAGTCTCTGGGCGGGGTTCCAAGAGACCCAGTACTTC. It yields the protein CASSLWAGFQETQYF.

The V gene is TRBV4-1, the J gene TRBJ2-1, with TRBD2 identical over 11 bases. The CDR3 totals 15 residues. In germline, CDR1 is MGHRA, CDR2 YSYEKL. The V segment lost 4 bases and the J segment 6 bases; nucleotides outside the gene matches: 5. CDR3: CASSLAGGRVNEQFF. In DNA form, the CDR3 reads TGCGCCAGCAGCCTAGCGGGAGGGCGGGTCAATGAGCAGTTCTTC.

The chain recombines TRBV9 with TRBJ2-5; 10 nucleotides line up with TRBD2. Per the germline V gene, CDR1 is SGDLS and CDR2 is YYNGEE. This CDR3 has 18 amino acids. V was pared by 0 bases and J by 2 bases, with 10 bases of the junction left unmatched. This CDR3 is CASSVVKAGGRKQETQYF. The CDR3 DNA reads TGTGCCAGCAGCGTAGTAAAAGCGGGGGGGCGAAAACAAGAGACCCAGTACTTC.

With regard to this clone: The same CDR3 is also encoded by other DNA sequences in this sample. The chain couples TRBV4-1 to TRBJ2-3; weak D call: TRBD2 (6 bases). Deletions cut 6 bases from V and 3 bases from J, with 16 bases between. CDR1 and CDR2 (germline): MGHRA, YSYEKL. The CDR3 is 15 residues long. The CDR3 spells CASSRDWGRTDTQYF. CDR3 coding DNA: TGCGCCAGCAGTCGGGACTGGGGACGGACAGATACGCAGTATTTT.

This clone was counted a few times. The rearrangement joins TRBV11-3 to TRBJ2-3; 13 bases match TRBD2. V was pared by 4 bases and J by 3 bases, with 10 bases of the junction left unmatched. The CDR3 is 18 amino acids. CDR1 and CDR2 (germline): SGHNT, YENEEA. CDR3 bases: TGTGCCAGCAGCTGGACCCTGGGACTAGCGGGAACAACAGATACGCAGTATTTT. Encoded protein: CASSWTLGLAGTTDTQYF.